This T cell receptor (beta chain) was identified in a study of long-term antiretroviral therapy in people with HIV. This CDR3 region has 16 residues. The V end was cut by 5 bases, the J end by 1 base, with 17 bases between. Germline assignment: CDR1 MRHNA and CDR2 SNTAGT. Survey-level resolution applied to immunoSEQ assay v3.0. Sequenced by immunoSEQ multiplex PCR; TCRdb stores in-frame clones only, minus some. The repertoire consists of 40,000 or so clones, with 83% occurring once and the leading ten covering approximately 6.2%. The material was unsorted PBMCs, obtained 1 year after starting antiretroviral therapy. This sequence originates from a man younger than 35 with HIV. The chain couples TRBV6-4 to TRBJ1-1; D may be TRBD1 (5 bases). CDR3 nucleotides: TGTGCCAGCAGTCCTGACGGAGCAGGGTGGAACACTGAAGCTTTCTTT. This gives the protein CASSPDGAGWNTEAFF.